This TCR beta chain is drawn from a study of CD8+ T cells in alopecia areata. Study at large: It was oral tofacitinib, at 5 to 10 mg twice daily, that treated patients received. Treatment ran 6 to 18 months, with 6 months of follow-up afterward. Study results and caveats: Possibly as an HLA-related effect, TCR sharing across patients appeared less clear than in mice.

The CDR3 length is 14 residues. Germline values: CDR1 SGHRS, CDR2 YFSETQ. Trimming removed 4 bases at V and 6 bases at J, with 16 bases between. With respect to this clone: The antigen is unknown.

In alopecia areata patients, both lesional scalp punch biopsies and peripheral blood were collected. Reverse transcription of extracted RNA yielded cDNA, which provided the sequencing template. Only in-frame clones appear in the TCRdb table, and some are missing; sequencing was by immunoSEQ multiplex PCR. The table has over 150,000 clones, about 63% seen once. The chain is built from TRBV5-1 and TRBJ1-2; D possibly corresponds to TRBD1 (6 bases). This sequence originates from a human donor with alopecia areata. This material consisted of CD4+ T cells sorted from blood, taken at week 0. CDR3 nucleotide sequence: TGCGCCAGCAGCCCACCCAAGGGGGGCCATGGCTACACCTTC. It is translated as CASSPPKGGHGYTF.